This T cell receptor (beta chain) was found in a study of T cell repertoires in cytomegalovirus infection. Study-level background: Recently identified HLA-C-restricted and well-studied HLA-B-restricted CMV epitopes were used. Public TCR beta signatures were indicative of both CMV infection and a matching HLA type.

The length of the CDR3 is 14 residues. Germline values: CDR1 LNHNV, CDR2 YYDKDF (reference sequence). The germline V and J ends were trimmed by 2 bases and 5 bases, with 12 bases remaining between them. TCRdb reprocessed the reads via MiXCR and lists one record per CDR3 protein. The table has some 310,000 distinct CDR3 sequences, 25% seen once; the top ten hold roughly 15%. Overall study results and limits: HLA-C-restricted CMV clonotypes gave the most frequent clonotype in two of eight donors.

A word on this clonotype: The target antigen is unknown.

The chain combines TRBV15 with TRBJ2-5; D call uncertain. The origin of this receptor is a human donor in good health (CMV status not recorded). Some clones in this sample may be carry-over from other donors' samples. Sequenced material: cultured PBMCs, taken from culture after CMV antigen stimulation. For the CDR3, the DNA is TGTGCCACCAGCAGATTGGACCCCTCGGAGACCCAGTACTTC. It codes for CATSRLDPSETQYF. The whole variable domain, remainder taken from reference TRBV15 and TRBJ2-5, is DAMVIQNPRYQVTQFGKPVTLSCSQTLNHNVMYWYQQKSSQAPKLLFHYYDKDFNNEADTPDNFQSRRPNTSFCFLDIRSPGLGDTAMYLCATSRLDPSETQYFGPGTRLLVL.